A single sample gave rise to the 27 T cell receptor beta chains below, sequenced in a study of tumor and adjacent non-tumor tissue in lung cancer. Three rounds of nested PCR, following a modified ARM-PCR protocol, produced the TCRbeta library. TCRdb independently ran MiXCR on the multiplex PCR reads; one entry per CDR3 protein. The sample has fewer than 85,000 distinct CDR3 sequences, roughly 73% seen once; the top ten hold roughly 12%. This sample's RNA came from whole unsorted tissue. The sample consisted of lung tumor tissue. These TCRs come from a woman aged 45-59 years with non-small cell lung cancer.

A note on this clonotype: At one boundary the junction diverges from the germline segment, which might be a read error. Here the CDR3 DNA reads TGCAACGCCGAGACAGCTAGGAACTATGGATACATCTTC. Its translation: CNAETARNYGYIF. The gene calls are TRBV29-1 and TRBJ1-2; tentative D call: TRBD1 (5 bases). The CDR3 spans 13 residues. The germline gives CDR1 SQVTM, CDR2 ANQGSEA.

Concerning this clonotype: The junction differs from germline at one of its ends, possibly a read error. This chain links TRBV30 with TRBJ2-5; D uncertain. The CDR3 covers 13 residues. Germline V CDR1 and CDR2: GTSNPN, SVGIG (reference sequence). Here the CDR3 reads CPWSVQRKETHYF. The DNA of the CDR3 is TGTCCCTGGAGTGTACAACGGAAAGAGACCCATTACTTC. Drawing the rest from reference TRBV30 and TRBJ2-5, the complete variable domain is SQTIHQWPATLVQPVGSPLSLECTVEGTSNPNLYWYRQAAGRGLQLLFYSVGIGQISSEVPQNLSASRPQDRQFILSSKKLLLSDSGFYLCPWSVQRKETHYFGPGTRLLVL.

Concerning this clonotype: Germline is not matched at one junction end, which may reflect a read error. The chain employs TRBV6-5 and TRBJ1-6; D remains ambiguous. This CDR3 spans 18 amino acids. Germline values: CDR1 MNHEY, CDR2 SVGAGI. The CDR3 is CATSFIFGASSYNSPLHF. The CDR3 coding sequence is TGTGCCACCAGTTTCATCTTCGGTGCGAGCTCCTATAATTCACCCCTCCACTTT.

This clonotype was recorded at least ten times. This rearrangement joins TRBV20-1 to TRBJ1-2, with D maybe TRBD1 (6 bases). The V and J ends lost 8 bases and 5 bases respectively, with 18 bases between them. In germline, CDR1 is DFQATT, CDR2 SNEGSKA (reference sequence). The CDR3 length is 13 residues. CDR3 protein: CSSPSGTTYGYTF. The DNA of the CDR3 is TGCAGTTCTCCATCCGGGACAACATATGGCTACACCTTC.

The J gene is TRBJ2-5, the V gene TRBV12-3 or TRBV12-4, with TRBD1 as a possible D gene (6 bases). This CDR3 has 12 residues. For the CDR3, the DNA is TGTGTCGGTAGTTGGGGGCGGGAGACCCAGTACTTC. It is translated as CVGSWGRETQYF.

On this clonotype: One junction end disagrees with the germline gene, perhaps due to a read error. The J gene is TRBJ2-7, the V gene TRBV29-1; D perhaps matches TRBD2 (5 bases). CDR1 and CDR2 from the germline V gene are SQVTM and ANQGSEA. This CDR3 has 12 residues. The CDR3: CSVEAQIYGQYF. CDR3 coding DNA: TGCAGTGTGGAGGCGCAGATCTACGGGCAGTACTTC.

The chain couples TRBV11-1 to TRBJ1-1; 7 bases match TRBD1. The V gene end was trimmed by 5 bases and the J gene end by 11 bases; junction bases not matched to a gene: 8. CDR1 and CDR2 from the germline V gene are SGHAT and FQDESV (reference sequence). The CDR3 has 12 residues. CDR3 sequence reads: CASSTQGFEAFF. CDR3 in DNA: TGTGCCAGCAGCACACAGGGGTTTGAGGCTTTCTTT. The full variable domain, in which reference TRBV11-1 and TRBJ1-1 provide the parts outside the CDR3, is EAEVAQSPRYKITEKSQAVAFWCDPISGHATLYWYRQILGQGPELLVQFQDESVVDDSQLPKDRFSAERLKGVDSTLKIQPAELGDSAMYLCASSTQGFEAFFGQGTRLTVV.

V usage is TRBV11-2 and J usage is TRBJ2-7, with TRBD2 matching 9 bases. V was clipped by 5 bases and J by 2 bases; unmatched bases: 7. Germline V lookup: CDR1 SGHAT, CDR2 FQNNGV. The CDR3 spans 15 residues. This CDR3 reads CASSPLGTSTYEQYF. The DNA of the CDR3 is TGTGCCAGCAGCCCCCTAGGGACTAGCACCTACGAGCAGTACTTC.

Points on this clonotype: The junction shows a germline mismatch at one end, possibly a read error. The gene calls are TRBV5-1 and TRBJ2-7; no clear D gene. CDR1 is SGHRS and CDR2 is YFSETQ in the germline V gene. This CDR3 has 14 residues. The CDR3 coding sequence is TGCGCCAGCAGCATGGAAAGCCAGGCCTACGAGCAATACTTC. It encodes CASSMESQAYEQYF.

This clonotype was recorded a few times. At one of its ends the junction is not consistent with the germline gene, which may arise from a read error. This rearrangement joins TRBV11-2 to TRBJ2-7, with TRBD1 matching over 9 bases. CDR1 SGHAT and CDR2 FQNNGV come from the germline V gene. This CDR3 contains 15 residues. The CDR3 sequence is CASSTGTGRIYEQYF. The CDR3, as DNA: TGTGCCAGTAGCACCGGGACAGGGCGCATCTACGAGCAATACTTC. Combining the CDR3 with reference TRBV11-2 and TRBJ2-7 gives the whole variable domain EAGVAQSPRYKIIEKRQSVAFWCNPISGHATLYWYQQILGQGPKLLIQFQNNGVVDDSQLPKDRFSAERLKGVDSTLKIQPAKLEDSAVYLCASSTGTGRIYEQYFGPGTRLTVT.

About this clonotype: A much larger clone lies one base from this, so it may be a read error. CDR3: CASSDYGDYNEQFF. The CDR3 DNA reads TGTGCCAGCAGTGACTATGGCGATTACAATGAGCAGTTCTTC. This chain joins TRBV6-4 and TRBJ2-1, with D unresolved. V was shortened by 1 base and J by 4 bases, with 8 bases between the two germline ends. The CDR3 is 14 amino acids. Germline assignment: CDR1 MRHNA and CDR2 SNTAGT.

As concerns this clonotype: Since no conserved phenylalanine or tryptophan closes the CDR3, a read error is the likely cause. Because the CDR3's place on the DNA is in doubt, the DNA is left out and the CDR3 is given as listed by TCRdb. The chain links TRBV11-2 to TRBJ2-1; the table's D call, TRBD2, was not checked against the DNA. The germline gives CDR1 SGHAT, CDR2 FQNNGV. The CDR3 region is 12 residues in length, termini included. This chain's CDR3 is CASSQTSSEPFL.

In the case of this clonotype: Compared with germline, one end of the junction differs, possibly owing to a read error. The V call is TRBV6-2 or TRBV6-3, the J call TRBJ2-7; weak D call: TRBD1 (6 bases). The CDR3 is made up of 13 amino acids. CDR1 and CDR2 from the germline V gene are MNHEY and SVGEGT. This CDR3 reads CAGSWTASYEQYF. The CDR3 DNA sequence: TGTGCCGGCAGTTGGACAGCCTCCTACGAGCAGTATTTC.

On this clonotype itself: Because the CDR3 is missing its conserved closing phenylalanine or tryptophan, this is likely a read error. The chain has TRBV12-3 or TRBV12-4 and TRBJ2-2; possibly TRBD1 for D (6 bases). V was shortened by 8 bases and J by 13 bases, with 20 bases between the two germline ends. The length of the CDR3 is 13 residues. CDR3 residues: CASGTGFTRGLFV. The CDR3 coding sequence is TGTGCCAGCGGTACAGGATTCACCAGGGGGCTGTTTGTT.

The CDR3 sequence: CAISDPGLAGAYEQYF. CDR3 coding DNA: TGTGCCATCAGTGACCCGGGACTAGCGGGAGCCTACGAGCAGTACTTC. The V call is TRBV10-3, the J call TRBJ2-7; 14 bases agree with TRBD2. The CDR3 is 16 amino acids. Germline V gene data show CDR1 as ENHRY and CDR2 as SYGVKD. V was clipped by 3 bases and J by 2 bases; unmatched bases: 3.

The rearrangement links TRBV7-3 to TRBJ1-5; TRBD1 matches 7 bases. Germline loops: CDR1 SGHTA, CDR2 FQGTGA. The V gene end was trimmed by 1 base and the J gene end by 3 bases; junction bases not matched to a gene: 15. The CDR3 has 19 residues. The CDR3 region has the DNA TGTGCCAGCAGCTTAAACCCCCAGGGGGAAGAGGCTATCAATCAGCCCCAGCATTTT. It encodes CASSLNPQGEEAINQPQHF.

Only a few counts were recorded for this clonotype. This may come from a read error, since a much larger clone is one base off. V and J are TRBV29-1 and TRBJ1-2, with D possibly TRBD1 on 6 matching bases. The CDR3 contains 13 residues. Germline V gives CDR1 SQVTM, CDR2 ANQGSEA. Trimming removed 4 bases from V and 12 bases from J, with 21 bases in between. This chain's CDR3 is CSVVHREGLDHTF. The CDR3, as DNA: TGCAGCGTTGTGCACAGGGAAGGACTTGACCACACCTTC.

In regard to this clonotype: The CDR3 does not close with the conserved phenylalanine or tryptophan, likely indicating a read error. This CDR3 reads CASSYGGADNEQFL. The CDR3 DNA sequence: TGTGCCAGCAGCTATGGCGGTGCCGACAATGAGCAGTTCCTC. The rearrangement uses TRBV11-2 and TRBJ2-1; D call uncertain. Trimming pared 4 bases from V and 5 bases from J, leaving 12 bases between. The germline gives CDR1 SGHAT, CDR2 FQNNGV. CDR3 length: 14 residues.

A few counts support this clonotype. This rearrangement joins TRBV20-1 to TRBJ2-5; 12 bases align to TRBD2. This CDR3 contains 17 residues. The ends lost 0 bases at V and 6 bases at J; junction bases unmatched: 11. Per germline, CDR1 DFQATT and CDR2 SNEGSKA (reference sequence). Written as DNA, the CDR3 is TGCAGTGCTAGAGATGAGCTAGCGGGAGGGTTCGGAAAGACCCAGTACTTC. It encodes CSARDELAGGFGKTQYF.

On this clonotype: A much larger clone differs from this one at a single base, so this may be a read error. The CDR3 nucleotides are TGCGCCGGCAGCTTGGGGGGCTTAGAAAACTCACCCCTCCACTTT. This codes for CAGSLGGLENSPLHF. V and J are TRBV5-1 and TRBJ1-6; a possible D gene is TRBD1 (6 bases). The length of the CDR3 is 15 residues. CDR1 and CDR2 from the germline V gene are SGHRS and YFSETQ.

As to this clonotype: At one end, the junction sequence differs from germline, possibly due to a read error. CDR3 sequence: CAISELDFGTNVLTF. In DNA, the CDR3 is TGTGCCATCAGTGAGTTGGACTTTGGGACCAACGTCCTGACTTTC. The gene calls are TRBV10-3 and TRBJ2-6, with TRBD2 as a possible D gene (5 bases). The CDR3 has 15 amino acids. CDR1 and CDR2 (germline): ENHRY, SYGVKD.

The chain carries TRBV29-1 and TRBJ2-1; D perhaps matches TRBD2 (7 bases). The germline V and J ends were trimmed by 6 bases and 13 bases, with 16 bases remaining between them. Germline V CDR1 and CDR2: SQVTM, ANQGSEA. The CDR3 is 11 amino acids. CDR3: CSVYEGEGQFF. For the CDR3, the DNA is TGCAGCGTCTATGAGGGGGAGGGACAGTTCTTC.

This rearrangement joins TRBV10-3 to TRBJ2-2; TRBD1 aligns across 9 bases. Per the germline V gene, CDR1 is ENHRY and CDR2 is SYGVKD. CDR3 length: 15 residues. The CDR3 DNA reads TGTGGCAACACGGGACAGGGTCCGAACACCGGGGAGCTGTTTTTT. It is translated as CGNTGQGPNTGELFF.

Turning to this clonotype: A much larger clone lies a single base off, so this may be a read error. The chain links TRBV7-9 to TRBJ2-3; TRBD1 aligns across 9 bases. CDR3 length: 19 residues. CDR1 and CDR2 (germline): SEHNR, FQNEAQ (reference sequence). Trimming cost V 6 bases and J 5 bases; bases outside gene matches: 21. The CDR3 reads CASRPGQGNFQTGIDTQYF. The CDR3, as DNA: TGTGCCAGCAGACCCGGACAGGGGAATTTCCAAACTGGCATAGATACGCAGTATTTT.

With respect to this clonotype: One end of the junction does not line up with germline, which may come from a read error. This chain connects TRBV28 to TRBJ2-7; TRBD1 might be the D (6 bases). The germline gives CDR1 MDHEN, CDR2 SYDVKM. The CDR3 length is 14 residues. The CDR3, as DNA: TGTGCCAGCAGTTACGGACAGTTAGTCTACGAGGAGTACTTC. Translated: CASSYGQLVYEEYF.

Comments on this clonotype: At one end the junction does not follow the germline gene, possibly because of a read error. The J gene is TRBJ2-4, the V gene TRBV12-3 or TRBV12-4, with TRBD2 as a possible D gene (5 bases). This CDR3 is 15 amino acids long. CDR3: CASSLGAVDGVPIYF. CDR3 sequence (DNA): TGTGCCAGTAGTTTAGGAGCGGTAGACGGTGTGCCAATTTACTTC.

CDR3 amino acids: CNTGRGLASYEQYF. The CDR3 bases are TGTAACACAGGCCGGGGACTAGCGTCCTACGAGCAGTACTTC. This rearrangement joins TRBV10-3 to TRBJ2-7; 10 bases agree with TRBD2. Germline values: CDR1 ENHRY, CDR2 SYGVKD. The length of the CDR3 is 14 residues.